Sequencing of this T cell receptor beta chain was carried out in a study of T cells in localized non-small cell lung cancer. Germline CDR1 reads SGHDT; CDR2 reads YYEEEE. Trimming pared 3 bases from V and 7 bases from J, leaving 14 bases between. This CDR3 is built from 15 residues. Here immunoSEQ multiplex PCR was the method, and the copy in TCRdb shows in-frame clones only, minus some. The table has some 50,000 clones, around 80% seen once. This TCR was sampled from a man aged 40-75 years with stage III lung adenocarcinoma. This rearrangement joins TRBV5-6 to TRBJ1-6; D possibly corresponds to TRBD1 (5 bases). The sample here was peripheral blood mononuclear cells, taken before any cancer treatment. The chain's CDR3 is CASSSLDILNSPLHF. CDR3 bases: TGTGCCAGCAGCTCGTTGGACATCCTGAATTCACCCCTCCACTTT.